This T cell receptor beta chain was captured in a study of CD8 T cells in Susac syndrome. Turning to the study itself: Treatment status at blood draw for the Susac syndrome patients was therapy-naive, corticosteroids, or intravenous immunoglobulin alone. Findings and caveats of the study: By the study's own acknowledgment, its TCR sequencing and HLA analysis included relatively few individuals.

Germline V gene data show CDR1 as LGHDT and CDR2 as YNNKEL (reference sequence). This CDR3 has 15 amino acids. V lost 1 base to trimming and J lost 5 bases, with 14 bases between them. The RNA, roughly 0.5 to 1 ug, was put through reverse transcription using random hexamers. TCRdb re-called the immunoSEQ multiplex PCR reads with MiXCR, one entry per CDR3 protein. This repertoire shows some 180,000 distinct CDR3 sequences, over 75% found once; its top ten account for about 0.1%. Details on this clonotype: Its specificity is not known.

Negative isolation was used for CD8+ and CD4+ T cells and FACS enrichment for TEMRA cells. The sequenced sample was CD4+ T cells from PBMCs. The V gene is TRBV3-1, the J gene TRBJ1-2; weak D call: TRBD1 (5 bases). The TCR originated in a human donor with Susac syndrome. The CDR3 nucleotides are TGTGCCAGCAGCCAAGGCGAACAGGAAGCATATGGCTACACCTTC. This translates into CASSQGEQEAYGYTF. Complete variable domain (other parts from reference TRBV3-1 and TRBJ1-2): DTAVSQTPKYLVTQMGNDKSIKCEQNLGHDTMYWYKQDSKKFLKIMFSYNNKELIINETVPNRFSPKSPDKAHLNLHINSLELGDSAVYFCASSQGEQEAYGYTFGSGTRLTVV.